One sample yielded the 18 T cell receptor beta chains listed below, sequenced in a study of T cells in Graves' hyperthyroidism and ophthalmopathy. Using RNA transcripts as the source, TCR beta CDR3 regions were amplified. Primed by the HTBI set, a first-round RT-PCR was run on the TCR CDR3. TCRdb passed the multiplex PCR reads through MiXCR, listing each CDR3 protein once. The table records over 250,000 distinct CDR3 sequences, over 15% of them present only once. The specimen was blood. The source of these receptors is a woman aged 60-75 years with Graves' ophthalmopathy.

CDR3 DNA sequence: TGTGCCAGCAGCGCCGTAGGCTGGGATTCACCCCTCCACTTT. As protein: CASSAVGWDSPLHF. V gene TRBV9 combines with J gene TRBJ1-6; D is uncertain. Looked up from germline, CDR1 is SGDLS and CDR2 is YYNGEE. V was pared by 3 bases and J by 8 bases, with 12 bases between. The CDR3 spans 14 residues.

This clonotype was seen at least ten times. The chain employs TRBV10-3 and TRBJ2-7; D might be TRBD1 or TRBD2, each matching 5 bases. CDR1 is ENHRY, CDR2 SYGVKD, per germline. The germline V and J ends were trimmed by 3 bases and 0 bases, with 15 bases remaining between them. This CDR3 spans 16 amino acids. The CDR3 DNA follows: TGTGCCATCAGTGACTCGGGGACGGTGAGCTCCTACGAGCAGTACTTC. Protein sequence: CAISDSGTVSSYEQYF.

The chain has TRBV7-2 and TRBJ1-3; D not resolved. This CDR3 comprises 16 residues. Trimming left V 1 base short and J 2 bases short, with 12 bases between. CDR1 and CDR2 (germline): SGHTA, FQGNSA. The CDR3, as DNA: TGTGCCAGCAGCTTAGACTGGGGTACTACTGGAAACACCATATATTTT. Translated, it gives CASSLDWGTTGNTIYF.

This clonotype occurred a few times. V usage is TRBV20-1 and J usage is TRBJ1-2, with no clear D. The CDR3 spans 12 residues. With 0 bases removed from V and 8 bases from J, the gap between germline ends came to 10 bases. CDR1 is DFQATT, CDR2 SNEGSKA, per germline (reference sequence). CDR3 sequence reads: CSARDHLGGYTF. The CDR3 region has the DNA TGCAGTGCTAGAGATCACCTAGGGGGCTACACCTTC.

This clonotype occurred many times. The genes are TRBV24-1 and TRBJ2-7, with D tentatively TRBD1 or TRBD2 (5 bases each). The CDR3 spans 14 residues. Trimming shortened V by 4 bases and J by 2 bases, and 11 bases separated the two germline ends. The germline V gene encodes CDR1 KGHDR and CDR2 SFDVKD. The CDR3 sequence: CATSDRDVPYEQYF. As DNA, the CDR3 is TGTGCCACCAGTGACCGGGACGTACCCTACGAGCAGTACTTC.

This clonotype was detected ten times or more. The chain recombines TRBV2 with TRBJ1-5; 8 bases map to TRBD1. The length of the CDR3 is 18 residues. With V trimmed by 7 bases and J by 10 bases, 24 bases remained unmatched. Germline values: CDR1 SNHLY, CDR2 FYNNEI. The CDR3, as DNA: TGTGCCAGCAACATTTCCCCCGTTGCGGGACAGGACTATAGACCCCAGCATTTT. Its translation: CASNISPVAGQDYRPQHF.

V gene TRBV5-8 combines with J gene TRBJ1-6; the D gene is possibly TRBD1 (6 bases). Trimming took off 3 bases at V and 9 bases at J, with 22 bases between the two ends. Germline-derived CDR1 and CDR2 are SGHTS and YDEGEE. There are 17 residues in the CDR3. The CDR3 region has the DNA TGTGCCAGCAGCTACACCGGGGGGGGCGCGGGAGGTTCACCCCTCCACTTT. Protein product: CASSYTGGGAGGSPLHF.

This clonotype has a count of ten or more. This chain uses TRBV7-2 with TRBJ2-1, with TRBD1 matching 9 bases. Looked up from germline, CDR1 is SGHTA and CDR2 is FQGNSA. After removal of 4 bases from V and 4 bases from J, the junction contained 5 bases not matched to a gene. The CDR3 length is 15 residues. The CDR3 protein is CASSSDRGTYNEQFF. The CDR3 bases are TGTGCCAGCAGCTCGGACAGGGGAACTTACAATGAGCAGTTCTTC.

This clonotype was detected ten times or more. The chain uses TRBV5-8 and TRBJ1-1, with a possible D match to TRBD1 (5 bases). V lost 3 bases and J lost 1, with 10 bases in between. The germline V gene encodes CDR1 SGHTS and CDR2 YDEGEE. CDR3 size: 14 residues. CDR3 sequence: CASSSGRTNTEAFF. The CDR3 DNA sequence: TGTGCCAGCAGCTCGGGACGGACGAACACTGAAGCTTTCTTT.

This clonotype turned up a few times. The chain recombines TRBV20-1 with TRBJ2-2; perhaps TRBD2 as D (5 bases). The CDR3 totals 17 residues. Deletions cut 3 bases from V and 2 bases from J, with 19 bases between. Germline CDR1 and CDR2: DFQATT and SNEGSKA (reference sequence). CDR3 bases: TGCAGTGCTAGGGCCTTTCGGGGATCCGCCAACACCGGGGAGCTGTTTTTT. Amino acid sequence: CSARAFRGSANTGELFF.

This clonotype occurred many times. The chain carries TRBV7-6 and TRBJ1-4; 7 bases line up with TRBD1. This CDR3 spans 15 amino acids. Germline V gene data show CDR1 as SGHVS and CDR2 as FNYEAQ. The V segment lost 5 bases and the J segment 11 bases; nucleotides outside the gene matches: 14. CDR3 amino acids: CASSTSTGQEGKLFF. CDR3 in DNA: TGTGCCAGCAGCACATCGACAGGGCAAGAAGGGAAACTGTTTTTT.

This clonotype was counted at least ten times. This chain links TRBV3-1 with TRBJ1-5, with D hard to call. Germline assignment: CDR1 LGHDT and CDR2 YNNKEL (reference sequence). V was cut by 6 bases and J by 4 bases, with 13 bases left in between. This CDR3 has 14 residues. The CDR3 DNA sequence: TGTGCCAGCAGTCCTTTCGGCACAAATCAGCCCCAGCATTTT. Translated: CASSPFGTNQPQHF. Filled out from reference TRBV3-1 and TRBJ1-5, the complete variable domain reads DTAVSQTPKYLVTQMGNDKSIKCEQNLGHDTMYWYKQDSKKFLKIMFSYNNKELIINETVPNRFSPKSPDKAHLNLHINSLELGDSAVYFCASSPFGTNQPQHFGDGTRLSIL.

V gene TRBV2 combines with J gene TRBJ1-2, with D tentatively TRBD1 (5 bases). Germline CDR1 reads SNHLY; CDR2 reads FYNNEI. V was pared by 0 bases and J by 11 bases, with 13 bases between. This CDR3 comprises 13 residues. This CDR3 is CASSEAPGLKYTF. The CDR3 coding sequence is TGTGCCAGCAGTGAAGCTCCGGGACTCAAATACACCTTC.

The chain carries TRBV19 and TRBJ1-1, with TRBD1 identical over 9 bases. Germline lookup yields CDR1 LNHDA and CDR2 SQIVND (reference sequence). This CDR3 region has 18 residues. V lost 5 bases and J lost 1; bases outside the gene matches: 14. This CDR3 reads CASSPRDRVKYSNTEAFF. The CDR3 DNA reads TGTGCCAGTAGTCCCCGGGACAGGGTTAAGTATTCGAACACTGAAGCTTTCTTT.

CDR3 amino acids: CASSQGRGSNQPQHF. In DNA, the CDR3 is TGCGCCAGCAGCCAAGGTAGAGGGAGCAATCAGCCCCAGCATTTT. The gene calls are TRBV4-3 and TRBJ1-5, with D unclear. Germline values: CDR1 LGHNA, CDR2 YSLEER. The CDR3 spans 15 residues. V was trimmed by 1 base and J by 1 base, leaving 8 bases between them.

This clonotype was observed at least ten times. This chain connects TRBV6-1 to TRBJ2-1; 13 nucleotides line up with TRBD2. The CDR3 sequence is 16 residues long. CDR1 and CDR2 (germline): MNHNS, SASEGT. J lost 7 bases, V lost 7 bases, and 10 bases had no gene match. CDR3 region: CASTILAGGPENEQFF. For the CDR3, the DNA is TGTGCCAGCACTATACTAGCGGGAGGGCCGGAGAATGAGCAGTTCTTC.

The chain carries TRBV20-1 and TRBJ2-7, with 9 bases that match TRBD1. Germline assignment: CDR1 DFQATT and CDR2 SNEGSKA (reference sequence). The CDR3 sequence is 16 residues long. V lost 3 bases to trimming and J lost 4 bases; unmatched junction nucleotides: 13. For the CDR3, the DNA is TGCAGTGCTAGCGGGGGACAGGGAGTGGTGCCGTACGAGCAGTACTTC. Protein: CSASGGQGVVPYEQYF.

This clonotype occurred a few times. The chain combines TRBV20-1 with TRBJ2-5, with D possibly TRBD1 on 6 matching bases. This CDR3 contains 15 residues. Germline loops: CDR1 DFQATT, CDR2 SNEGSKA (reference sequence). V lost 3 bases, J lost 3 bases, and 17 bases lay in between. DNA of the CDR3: TGCAGTGCTAGTCTGTATCGACAGGACGAAGAGACCCAGTACTTC. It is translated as CSASLYRQDEETQYF.